This TCR beta chain was identified during a study of T cell repertoires and HLA-DP antigens. Study overall: Transduced HeLa cells presented HLA-DP to CD4+ T cells.

On this clone: Mismatch with germline at one junction end may stem from a read error.

In germline, CDR1 is MDHEN, CDR2 SYDVKM. The CDR3 spans 15 residues. Study conclusions and caveats: Average cumulative frequency of previously undetected clones was 36.3% against one allele and around 48% against the other.

The PCR primers covered 54 TRBV and 13 TRBJ segments. TCRdb's copy holds only in-frame clones and misses some; the assay was immunoSEQ multiplex PCR. The sample shows over a thousand clones, about 73% of them seen only once. CD4+ cells expanded for about two weeks were restimulated roughly 25 h with allogeneic-DPB1 HeLa cells. HeLa stimulator cells carried retrovirally transduced HLA-DPA1/DPB1, HLA-DM, invariant chain and CD80. Sample: CD137- CD4+ T cells from cultured PBMCs. The receptor was derived from a man in his 60s in good health and CMV-seronegative. This chain uses TRBV28 with TRBJ2-6, with D perhaps matching TRBD2 (6 bases). The CDR3 spells CAGSSGSSGANVLTF. CDR3 coding DNA: TGTGCCGGCAGTTCCGGGAGCTCTGGGGCCAACGTCCTGACTTTC.